This TCR beta chain was profiled in a study of cytomegalovirus exposure and HLA in healthy donors. About this clone itself: Its antigen is still unknown.

Study-level findings and limits: DRB1 showed the most TCR associations and HLA-C the fewest in a later analysis, as rates varied by HLA locus.

Germline V gene data show CDR1 as SGHNT and CDR2 as YYREEE (reference sequence). The CDR3 totals 15 residues. Trimming removed 1 base from V and 4 bases from J; junction bases left unmatched: 3. Both 60 Vbeta primers and 13 Jbeta primers went into the PCR. TCRdb keeps only in-frame clones here, not all; method: immunoSEQ multiplex PCR. Here the sample spans about 55,000 clones, about 67% being singletons. This rearrangement joins TRBV5-4 to TRBJ2-1; 9 bases map to TRBD2. Sequencing was done on a sample of PBMCs. The receptor comes from a man aged 40-49 years in good health and CMV-seropositive. The chain's CDR3 is CASSLSAGGYNEQFF. The DNA for the CDR3 is TGTGCCAGCAGCTTGTCTGCGGGGGGGTACAATGAGCAGTTCTTC.